Listed below are T cell receptor beta chains from one sample, sequenced in a study of shared clonotypes between healthy human individuals. Libraries were prepared by immunoSEQ multiplex PCR; TCRdb keeps only in-frame clonotypes and omits some of them. The sample records over a million clones, 75% to 80% being singletons. The sequenced sample consisted of memory CD4+ T cells from PBMCs. These receptors originate from a man aged 18-30 years in good health. Some clones in this sample may be carry-over from other donors' samples. Both conserved end residues are part of each CDR3. A D gene is named only where the DNA matches it firmly. Only some rows state a clone size, as once, few, many or a class for expanded clones.

D gene: TRBD1
V gene: TRBV5-4
clone size: NA
J gene: TRBJ1-1
CDR3 DNA: TGTGCCAGCAACCAACAGGGGCTCAGGAACACTGAAGCTTTCTTT
CDR3 protein: CASNQQGLRNTEAFF

D gene: NA
V gene: TRBV4-2
clone size: once
J gene: TRBJ2-1
CDR3 DNA: TGTGCCAGCAGCCAAGAGGCCCCCGGGGGACCAAGGGGCTACAATGAGCAGTTCTTC
CDR3 protein: CASSQEAPGGPRGYNEQFF

D gene: NA
V gene: TRBV7-2
clone size: NA
J gene: TRBJ2-3
CDR3 DNA: TGTGCCAGCAGCCTCAGGGCGATCACAGATACGCAGTATTTT
CDR3 protein: CASSLRAITDTQYF

D gene: NA
V gene: TRBV5-6
clone size: NA
J gene: TRBJ2-3
CDR3 DNA: TGTGCCAGCAGCCCCCATAGACGGGGAGATACGCAGTATTTT
CDR3 protein: CASSPHRRGDTQYF

D gene: NA
V gene: TRBV6-1
clone size: NA
J gene: TRBJ1-3
CDR3 DNA: TGTGCCAGCAGTCAAGGACCCTCTGGAAACACCATATATTTT
CDR3 protein: CASSQGPSGNTIYF

D gene: NA
V gene: TRBV5-1
clone size: NA
J gene: TRBJ1-3
CDR3 DNA: TGCGCCAGCAGCTTTAATGTCGGAAGCGGGTCTGGAAACACCATATATTTT
CDR3 protein: CASSFNVGSGSGNTIYF

D gene: NA
V gene: TRBV2
clone size: NA
J gene: TRBJ1-1
CDR3 DNA: TGTGCCAGCTCCCCAAGGGTGCTCGCTGAAGCTTTCTTT
CDR3 protein: CASSPRVLAEAFF

D gene: TRBD2
V gene: TRBV5-1
clone size: NA
J gene: TRBJ2-1
CDR3 DNA: TGCGCCAGCAGCCAAGGACTAGCGGGAGGTTCAAGCTCCTACAATGAGCAGTTCTTC
CDR3 protein: CASSQGLAGGSSSYNEQFF

D gene: NA
V gene: TRBV7-9
clone size: NA
J gene: TRBJ2-2
CDR3 DNA: TGTGCCAGCAGCTCGGGGCCGAACACCGGGGAGCTGTTTTTT
CDR3 protein: CASSSGPNTGELFF

D gene: TRBD2
V gene: TRBV7-9
clone size: few
J gene: TRBJ2-1
CDR3 DNA: TGTGCCAGCAGCTTACAGAGGACTAGCGCCTTCAATGAGCAGTTCTTC
CDR3 protein: CASSLQRTSAFNEQFF

D gene: NA
V gene: TRBV6-6
clone size: NA
J gene: TRBJ1-2
CDR3 DNA: TGTGCCAGCAGTCCCCTGCAGGGAGGCTATGGCTACACCTTC
CDR3 protein: CASSPLQGGYGYTF

D gene: TRBD2
V gene: TRBV5-1
clone size: NA
J gene: TRBJ2-3
CDR3 DNA: TGCGCCAGCAGCTTTCGGGAGGGGAGCACAGATACGCAGTATTTT
CDR3 protein: CASSFREGSTDTQYF

D gene: NA
V gene: TRBV28
clone size: NA
J gene: TRBJ1-2
CDR3 DNA: TGTGCCAGCAGGTTTCCCGCGGGGACGGTCTATGGCTACACCTTC
CDR3 protein: CASRFPAGTVYGYTF

D gene: NA
V gene: TRBV7-6
clone size: NA
J gene: TRBJ2-7
CDR3 DNA: TGTGCCAGCAGCTTTAGTACCGACCCTTCCGAGCAGTACTTC
CDR3 protein: CASSFSTDPSEQYF

D gene: TRBD1
V gene: TRBV6-5
clone size: NA
J gene: TRBJ1-1
CDR3 DNA: TGTGCCAGCAGTTCCCACGACTCAGGGGGCACTGAAGCTTTCTTT
CDR3 protein: CASSSHDSGGTEAFF

D gene: NA
V gene: TRBV2
clone size: NA
J gene: TRBJ2-1
CDR3 DNA: TGTGCCAGCAGGAGTTCAGGCTCCTACAATGAGCAGTTCTTC
CDR3 protein: CASRSSGSYNEQFF

D gene: NA
V gene: TRBV5-6
clone size: NA
J gene: TRBJ1-5
CDR3 DNA: TGTGCCAGCAGCCTCCTGGGGACCAATCAGCCCCAGCATTTT
CDR3 protein: CASSLLGTNQPQHF

D gene: NA
V gene: TRBV5-6
clone size: NA
J gene: TRBJ1-4
CDR3 DNA: TGTGCCAGCAGCAGGAGAGGGTCGGCTAATGAAAAACTGTTTTTT
CDR3 protein: CASSRRGSANEKLFF

D gene: NA
V gene: TRBV28
clone size: NA
J gene: TRBJ2-7
CDR3 DNA: TGTGCCAGCAGGACCCCGGGGGCCTACGAGCAGTACTTC
CDR3 protein: CASRTPGAYEQYF

D gene: TRBD2
V gene: TRBV10-3
clone size: NA
J gene: TRBJ2-1
CDR3 DNA: TGTGCCATCGGAGCTAGCGGTGGCGAGCAGTTCTTC
CDR3 protein: CAIGASGGEQFF

D gene: TRBD2
V gene: TRBV5-6
clone size: NA
J gene: TRBJ2-5
CDR3 DNA: TGTGCCAGCAGCTTGTGGTCAGGGACTAGCGTACAAGAGACCCAGTACTTC
CDR3 protein: CASSLWSGTSVQETQYF

D gene: NA
V gene: TRBV28
clone size: NA
J gene: TRBJ1-1
CDR3 DNA: TGTGCCAGCAGTTTATCAGATCAGGGAGCTTTCTTT
CDR3 protein: CASSLSDQGAFF

D gene: NA
V gene: TRBV7-9
clone size: NA
J gene: TRBJ1-4
CDR3 DNA: TGTGCCAGCGCCAGGGACTCAACTAATGAAAAACTGTTTTTT
CDR3 protein: CASARDSTNEKLFF

D gene: NA
V gene: TRBV20-1
clone size: NA
J gene: TRBJ2-5
CDR3 DNA: TGCAGTGCCAGCGTGTCTGGGACCCAGTACTTC
CDR3 protein: CSASVSGTQYF

D gene: TRBD2
V gene: TRBV28
clone size: NA
J gene: TRBJ2-3
CDR3 DNA: TGTGCCAGCAGGGACCCTCTTGGCGCTGGGACTAGCGGATACACAGATACGCAGTATTTT
CDR3 protein: CASRDPLGAGTSGYTDTQYF

D gene: NA
V gene: TRBV9
clone size: NA
J gene: TRBJ2-1
CDR3 DNA: TGTGCCAGCAGCGTAGTGGTTGGGAGTTACAATGAGCAGTTCTTC
CDR3 protein: CASSVVVGSYNEQFF

D gene: TRBD2
V gene: TRBV7-3
clone size: once
J gene: TRBJ2-3
CDR3 DNA: TGTGCCAGCAGCCTAAACCGGCTAGCGGGGGCTACGCAGTATTTT
CDR3 protein: CASSLNRLAGATQYF

D gene: NA
V gene: TRBV2
clone size: few
J gene: TRBJ2-7
CDR3 DNA: TGTGCCAGCACCAAAGTCTACGAGCAGTACTTC
CDR3 protein: CASTKVYEQYF

D gene: NA
V gene: TRBV7-2
clone size: NA
J gene: TRBJ2-5
CDR3 DNA: TGTGCCAGCAGCTTCAGGGGAGAGACCCAGTACTTC
CDR3 protein: CASSFRGETQYF

D gene: NA
V gene: TRBV30
clone size: once
J gene: TRBJ1-3
CDR3 DNA: TGTGCCTGGAGTGTTTTGGATAGAGGAAACACCATATATTTT
CDR3 protein: CAWSVLDRGNTIYF

D gene: NA
V gene: TRBV11-2
clone size: NA
J gene: TRBJ2-7
CDR3 DNA: TGTGCCAGCAGTTCGCCCCTACCGGGCCCAGGGTACGAGCAGTACTTC
CDR3 protein: CASSSPLPGPGYEQYF

D gene: TRBD2
V gene: TRBV28
clone size: few
J gene: TRBJ2-1
CDR3 DNA: TGTGCCAGCAGTTTAGCGGGAGTAGGGAATGAGCAGTTCTTC
CDR3 protein: CASSLAGVGNEQFF

D gene: TRBD1
V gene: TRBV19
clone size: NA
J gene: TRBJ1-1
CDR3 DNA: TGTGCCAGTACCCTGGACAGGGAGGGCACTGAAGCTTTCTTT
CDR3 protein: CASTLDREGTEAFF

D gene: NA
V gene: TRBV5-1
clone size: NA
J gene: TRBJ1-5
CDR3 DNA: TGCGCCAGCAGCTTGGAGGCAGGCTTCTATCAGCCCCAGCATTTT
CDR3 protein: CASSLEAGFYQPQHF

D gene: NA
V gene: TRBV27
clone size: once
J gene: TRBJ2-6
CDR3 DNA: TGTGCCAGCAAAAGGATCTCCCCCTCTGGGGCCAACGTCCTGACTTTC
CDR3 protein: CASKRISPSGANVLTF

D gene: TRBD2
V gene: TRBV29-1
clone size: few
J gene: TRBJ2-1
CDR3 DNA: TGCAGCGTGGGCCTAGCGGGGAACAATGAGCAGTTCTTC
CDR3 protein: CSVGLAGNNEQFF

D gene: NA
V gene: TRBV29-1
clone size: NA
J gene: TRBJ1-5
CDR3 DNA: TGCAGCGCCCGGACGGGTAGCAATCAGCCCCAGCATTTT
CDR3 protein: CSARTGSNQPQHF

D gene: TRBD1
V gene: TRBV7-6
clone size: few
J gene: TRBJ1-1
CDR3 DNA: TGTGCCAGCAGCCCGCGGGACAGGGGGACGGGGAACACTGAAGCTTTCTTT
CDR3 protein: CASSPRDRGTGNTEAFF

D gene: NA
V gene: TRBV7-9
clone size: once
J gene: TRBJ1-1
CDR3 DNA: TGTGCCAGCAGCTTAGACCCAGGGACGGCTTTCTTT
CDR3 protein: CASSLDPGTAFF

D gene: TRBD1
V gene: TRBV5-4
clone size: NA
J gene: TRBJ2-7
CDR3 DNA: TGTGCCAGCAGCTGGCCCGGGACAGGGCTCAACGAGCAGTACTTC
CDR3 protein: CASSWPGTGLNEQYF